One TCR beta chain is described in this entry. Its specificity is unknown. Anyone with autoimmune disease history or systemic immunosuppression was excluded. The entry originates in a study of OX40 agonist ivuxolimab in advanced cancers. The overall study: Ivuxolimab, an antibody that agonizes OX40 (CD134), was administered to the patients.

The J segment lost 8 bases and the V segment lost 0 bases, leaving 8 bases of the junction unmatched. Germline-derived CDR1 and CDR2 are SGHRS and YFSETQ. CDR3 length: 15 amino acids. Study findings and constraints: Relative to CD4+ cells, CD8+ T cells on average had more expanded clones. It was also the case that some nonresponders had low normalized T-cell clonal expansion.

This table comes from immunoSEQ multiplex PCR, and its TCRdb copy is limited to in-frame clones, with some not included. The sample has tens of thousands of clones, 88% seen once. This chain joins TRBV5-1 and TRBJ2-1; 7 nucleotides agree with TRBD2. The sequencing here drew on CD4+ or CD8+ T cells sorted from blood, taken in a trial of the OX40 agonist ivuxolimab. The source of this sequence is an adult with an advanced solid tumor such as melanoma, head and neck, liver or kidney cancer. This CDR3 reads CASSLASGISDEQFF. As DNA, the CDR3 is TGCGCCAGCAGCTTGGCTAGCGGAATTTCGGATGAGCAGTTCTTC.